This TCR beta chain came from a study of blood T cell repertoires in COVID-19. Germline V gives CDR1 MNHEY, CDR2 SMNVEV (reference sequence). The CDR3 contains 15 residues. V was pared by 2 bases and J by 3 bases, with 7 bases of the junction left unmatched. The repertoire was sequenced with immunoSEQ multiplex PCR; TCRdb's copy has only in-frame clones and lacks some. The sample records roughly 84,000 clones, 70% to 85% being singletons. The chain links TRBV27 to TRBJ2-7; 7 bases align to TRBD1. The receptor comes from a woman aged 50 to 60 with acute or convalescent COVID-19. The sequencing input was peripheral blood. CDR3 sequence: CASSLSRQGGYEQYF. The CDR3 nucleotides read TGTGCCAGCAGTTTAAGCCGACAGGGCGGCTACGAGCAGTACTTC.